This T cell receptor beta chain was identified during a study of low-dose radiotherapy and immunotherapy resistance in tumors. Whole-study context: With fractions of 0.5 Gy given every 2 weeks, Cohort 1 accumulated a total of 6.5 Gy. Cohort 2, a group dosed every two weeks at 1 Gy per fraction, received 13 Gy in total over 26 weeks. Aspirin 300 mg, taken orally and daily, was given to patients for four cycles from cycle 1 day 1.

TRAV- and TRBV-specific primers primed first-strand cDNA, covering alpha and beta chains. The PCR that amplified TCRs ran for 15 to 25 cycles, relying on a constant-region primer and a V-primer adapter. TCRdb used MiXCR to reprocess the reads, holding one entry per CDR3 protein. The table includes approximately 90,000 distinct CDR3 sequences, roughly a sixth detected once. This clonotype was counted at least ten times. Documented time point: before trial treatment. The donors, trial participants, received nivolumab, ipilimumab, aspirin, low-dose cyclophosphamide and low-dose radiotherapy. J was trimmed by 3 bases and V by 6 bases; bases with no gene match: 7. The CDR3 totals 15 residues.

The V and J genes are TRBV12-3 or TRBV12-4 and TRBJ1-4, with TRBD1 identical over 7 bases. The sequences come from PBMCs, collected before treatment. This TCR came from a male donor with prostate cancer. The CDR3 is CASSRTGQSNEKLFF. CDR3 DNA sequence: TGTGCCAGCAGCCGAACGGGACAGTCTAATGAAAAACTGTTTTTT.